This T cell receptor beta chain appears in the sequencing data of a study of blood T cells in healthy people across ages. This clonotype was detected only a few times. Antigen unknown. There are 18 residues in the CDR3. The germline gives CDR1 LGHNA, CDR2 YSLEER. With 1 base clipped from V and 4 bases from J, the junction kept 9 bases outside the gene matches. General study results and limits: Unsorted PBMCs blocked a conclusive comparison of naive and antigen-experienced cells.

With a J-beta primer mix and a sample-barcoded 5' primer, a second PCR ran roughly 6 to 12 cycles. Every cDNA was tagged by a template-switch adaptor with 12 random nucleotides. TCRdb re-derived calls from the 5' RACE reads in MiXCR, one entry per CDR3 protein. This repertoire shows about 970,000 distinct CDR3 sequences, 51% found once; its top ten account for around a fifth. Sequenced: blood. The J gene is TRBJ2-5, the V gene TRBV4-3; TRBD2 agrees at 13 bases. The receptor was derived from a woman in her sixties or seventies in good health. The CDR3: CASSQGTSGSLGRETQYF. Here the CDR3 DNA reads TGCGCCAGCAGCCAAGGGACTAGCGGGAGTTTAGGGCGAGAGACCCAGTACTTC.